The 21 T cell receptor beta chains presented below share a single source sample, sequenced in a study of T cell repertoires in cytomegalovirus infection (dated by TCRdb to between 2019 and 2020). TCRdb names Illumina HiSeq 1500 as the instrument used. TCRdb reworked the public reads: Q25 trimming with fastp, MiXCR clone assembly, productive beta chains retained. Under each unique CDR3 protein, matching rows form one entry showing the most common genes and DNA. The sample table shows 450,000 to 650,000 distinct CDR3 sequences, and approximately 26% are seen once. About 13% of the sample goes to the ten largest clones. The sequenced sample consisted of PBMCs. All receptors derive from a human donor in good health (CMV status not recorded). Some clones in this sample may be carry-over from other donors' samples.

This clonotype appeared a few times. V gene TRBV28 combines with J gene TRBJ1-1; D gene ambiguous. V lost 6 bases and J 4 bases, leaving 6 bases between the germline ends. CDR1 and CDR2 from the germline V gene are MDHEN and SYDVKM. The CDR3 length is 11 residues. CDR3 in DNA: TGTGCCAGCAGGTTTAGCACTGAAGCTTTCTTT. It is translated as CASRFSTEAFF.

This clonotype was counted between two and nine times. J is TRBJ2-7 and V is TRBV10-3; no reliable D call. The CDR3 sequence is 13 residues long. Trimming took 0 bases from V and 3 from J, leaving 6 bases between them. Germline V gene lookup returns CDR1 ENHRY and CDR2 SYGVKD. CDR3 nucleotides: TGTGCCATCAGTGAGTCAGACCGCTACGAGCAGTACTTC. Residues: CAISESDRYEQYF.

This clonotype was detected many times. The rearrangement uses TRBV7-2 and TRBJ2-2, with TRBD2 matching over 9 bases. Germline assignment: CDR1 SGHTA and CDR2 FQGNSA. This CDR3 is 15 amino acids long. V gave up 7 bases and J gave up 0 bases; unmatched junction bases: 3. The CDR3 loop reads CASTASGANTGELFF. The CDR3 DNA follows: TGTGCCAGCACGGCTAGCGGGGCGAACACCGGGGAGCTGTTTTTT.

This clonotype was counted at least ten times. The chain links TRBV7-2 to TRBJ2-1, with D perhaps assigned TRBD1 or TRBD2 (5 bases each). V lost 3 bases and J lost 0, with 15 bases in between. This CDR3 is built from 17 residues. Germline V CDR1 and CDR2: SGHTA, FQGNSA. The CDR3 region is CASSFGPPGSSYNEQFF. CDR3 nucleotide sequence: TGTGCCAGCAGCTTTGGCCCTCCAGGGAGCTCCTACAATGAGCAGTTCTTC.

The CDR3 region is CASSFERSAEAFF. DNA of the CDR3: TGTGCCAGCAGTTTTGAAAGGTCGGCTGAAGCTTTCTTT. The chain recombines TRBV12-3 or TRBV12-4 with TRBJ1-1; D ambiguous. This CDR3 contains 13 residues. The germline V and J ends were trimmed by 3 bases and 6 bases, with 11 bases remaining between them.

This clonotype has a handful of counts. V usage is TRBV6-2 or TRBV6-3 and J usage is TRBJ2-1; 7 bases fit TRBD1. V was pared by 6 bases and J by 15 bases, with 14 bases of the junction left unmatched. The germline V gene has CDR1 MNHEY and CDR2 SVGEGT. This CDR3 is 13 amino acids long. The CDR3 is CASSLGVWDRRFF. The CDR3 bases are TGTGCCAGCAGCCTCGGGGTGTGGGACAGACGGTTCTTC.

This clonotype was seen more than once but under ten times. The chain is built from TRBV7-9 and TRBJ2-4; D perhaps matches TRBD2 (5 bases). The CDR3 is 16 residues long. Germline-derived CDR1 and CDR2 are SEHNR and FQNEAQ (reference sequence). Trimming pared 5 bases from V and 0 bases from J, leaving 14 bases between. The CDR3 region is CASSPRTGLAKNIQYF. The CDR3 DNA reads as TGTGCCAGCAGCCCCCGGACGGGATTAGCCAAAAACATTCAGTACTTC.

The chain couples TRBV29-1 to TRBJ2-7; 9 bases are shared with TRBD2. This CDR3 has 14 residues. Trimming removed 4 bases from V and 6 bases from J; junction bases left unmatched: 10. The germline V gene has CDR1 SQVTM and CDR2 ANQGSEA. The DNA for the CDR3 is TGCAGCGTTGTAAGGCTAGCGGGACCCCGCGAGCAGTACTTC. This sequence encodes CSVVRLAGPREQYF.

This clonotype has more than one count but fewer than ten. This chain joins TRBV20-1 and TRBJ1-5; D call uncertain. The length of the CDR3 is 13 residues. Germline CDR1 is DFQATT and CDR2 is SNEGSKA (reference sequence). V dropped 3 bases and J dropped 1 base, with 7 bases sitting between them. The CDR3: CSASIGSNQPQHF. The CDR3 DNA is TGCAGTGCTAGTATTGGCAGCAATCAGCCCCAGCATTTT.

The rearrangement uses TRBV19 and TRBJ2-5, with 9 bases matching TRBD2. The germline V gene has CDR1 LNHDA and CDR2 SQIVND (reference sequence). V shed 5 bases and J 1 base; nucleotides not matched to a gene: 8. The CDR3 runs 16 residues. The CDR3 DNA follows: TGTGCCAGTAGTTTATTGACTAGCGGTACCCAAGAGACCCAGTACTTC. It specifies CASSLLTSGTQETQYF.

The chain joins TRBV4-1 to TRBJ2-1; TRBD2 might be the D (6 bases). CDR1 and CDR2 (germline): MGHRA, YSYEKL. V was pared by 5 bases and J by 7 bases, with 18 bases between. This CDR3 comprises 15 residues. DNA for the CDR3: TGCGCCAGCAGCTTTATAGCGGAAAGGGGAAATGAGCAGTTCTTC. Translated, it gives CASSFIAERGNEQFF.

The V and J genes are TRBV28 and TRBJ1-2; TRBD1 matches at 7 bases. The CDR3 totals 14 residues. V trimming: 6 bases; J trimming: 4 bases; junction bases outside the gene matches: 8. From germline, CDR1 is MDHEN and CDR2 SYDVKM. The CDR3 region is CASSPWTGAYGYTF. The CDR3 DNA reads as TGTGCCAGCAGCCCCTGGACAGGAGCCTATGGCTACACCTTC.

In this sample, this clonotype turned up a few times. The rearrangement links TRBV20-1 to TRBJ2-7; TRBD2 matches 14 bases. The trim removed 3 bases at V and 5 bases at J, leaving 3 bases unmatched. Germline lookup yields CDR1 DFQATT and CDR2 SNEGSKA (reference sequence). The CDR3 is made up of 14 amino acids. This CDR3 reads CSARGLAGVDEQYF. The CDR3 coding sequence is TGCAGTGCTAGGGGACTAGCGGGAGTAGACGAGCAGTACTTC.

This clonotype came up a few times. J is TRBJ2-5 and V is TRBV20-1; 10 bases agree with TRBD2. With 5 bases clipped from V and 2 bases from J, the junction kept 11 bases outside the gene matches. The CDR3 runs to 16 residues. From germline, CDR1 is DFQATT and CDR2 SNEGSKA (reference sequence). CDR3 nucleotides: TGCAGTGCTCAACGGGGGGGACTAGCGTTTCAAGAGACCCAGTACTTC. Amino acids: CSAQRGGLAFQETQYF.

This clonotype was observed a few times. This rearrangement joins TRBV6-2 or TRBV6-3 to TRBJ1-2, with D perhaps matching TRBD1 (5 bases). Trimming shortened V by 2 bases and J by 2 bases, and 15 bases separated the two germline ends. This CDR3 spans 16 amino acids. The V gene's germline CDR1 is MNHEY and CDR2 SVGEGT. Here the CDR3 DNA reads TGTGCCAGCAGTTACGTCAGGGAAAGTGGAAACTATGGCTACACCTTC. Translating gives CASSYVRESGNYGYTF.

This chain links TRBV7-9 with TRBJ1-1, with D possibly TRBD1 on 5 matching bases. The CDR3 runs to 15 residues. Trimming removed 5 bases from V and 0 bases from J, with 13 bases in between. Germline assignment: CDR1 SEHNR and CDR2 FQNEAQ (reference sequence). The DNA of the CDR3 is TGTGCCAGCAGCCGGGGGGAGGGCATGAACACTGAAGCTTTCTTT. Residues: CASSRGEGMNTEAFF.

This clonotype was recorded a few times. This chain connects TRBV5-1 to TRBJ2-1; 9 bases map to TRBD2. V lost 4 bases, J lost 8 bases, and 19 bases stayed unmatched. Germline assignment: CDR1 SGHRS and CDR2 YFSETQ. This CDR3 spans 18 amino acids. CDR3 nucleotide sequence: TGCGCCAGCAGCATGGATGGGGTAGCGGGAGTTGAAGGTTATGAGCAGTTCTTC. This sequence encodes CASSMDGVAGVEGYEQFF.

This clonotype has ten or more counts. The DNA of the CDR3 is TGTGCCAGCAGCTTAGGACTAGCGGGAGCTCTATCCTACGAGCAGTACGTC. Translation: CASSLGLAGALSYEQYV. The chain joins TRBV7-2 to TRBJ2-7; 12 bases are a match to TRBD2. This CDR3 region has 17 residues. Germline V gene data show CDR1 as SGHTA and CDR2 as FQGNSA. V lost 1 base and J lost 1; bases outside the gene matches: 5.

CDR3 sequence: CSARVSGAGSTDTQYF. The CDR3 nucleotides read TGCAGTGCTAGAGTCAGCGGGGCAGGAAGCACAGATACGCAGTATTTT. V gene TRBV20-1 combines with J gene TRBJ2-3, with 7 bases identical to TRBD2. With V trimmed by 1 base and J by 0 bases, 7 bases remained unmatched. The CDR3 totals 16 residues. CDR1 and CDR2 from the germline V gene are DFQATT and SNEGSKA (reference sequence).

This clonotype was detected only a few times. This chain joins TRBV11-2 and TRBJ1-6; weak D call: TRBD1 (5 bases). The CDR3 is made up of 15 amino acids. CDR1 is SGHAT, CDR2 FQNNGV, per germline. Trimming took 3 bases from V and 7 from J, leaving 13 bases between them. DNA for the CDR3: TGTGCCAGCAGCTTCTCCGCAGGGAAGAATTCACCCCTCCACTTT. The encoded protein is CASSFSAGKNSPLHF.

This clonotype was seen many times. The rearrangement joins TRBV7-6 to TRBJ1-3, with D unresolved. V shed 4 bases and J shed 0 bases, with 13 bases lying between them. CDR1 is SGHVS and CDR2 is FNYEAQ in the germline V gene. The CDR3 sequence is 16 residues long. The CDR3 protein is CASSSQSITSGNTIYF. The CDR3 DNA follows: TGTGCCAGCAGCTCCCAGTCAATCACCTCTGGAAACACCATATATTTT.